This T cell receptor (beta chain) was recovered during a study of cytomegalovirus exposure and HLA in healthy donors. Points from the study as a whole: Some V segments could not be told apart, so they were left out, TRBV6-2 and TRBV6-3 among them.

PCR was performed using 60 Vbeta and 13 Jbeta primers. TCRdb's table, derived via immunoSEQ multiplex PCR, lists solely in-frame clones and lacks some. The data contain 150,000 or so clones, over 75% of them singletons. This CDR3 has 15 residues. From germline, CDR1 is SGHNT and CDR2 YYREEE (reference sequence). J lost 0 bases, V lost 5 bases, and 6 bases had no gene match. Healthy bone marrow donors made up the cohort. A few counts support this clone. Its antigen is as yet unknown. The sequence came from a man aged 18 to 29 in good health and CMV-seropositive. This chain connects TRBV5-4 to TRBJ1-1; 8 bases agree with TRBD1. The sample was PBMCs. This CDR3 reads CASRPDRVLNTEAFF. The CDR3 nucleotides read TGTGCCAGCAGGCCGGACAGGGTACTGAACACTGAAGCTTTCTTT.